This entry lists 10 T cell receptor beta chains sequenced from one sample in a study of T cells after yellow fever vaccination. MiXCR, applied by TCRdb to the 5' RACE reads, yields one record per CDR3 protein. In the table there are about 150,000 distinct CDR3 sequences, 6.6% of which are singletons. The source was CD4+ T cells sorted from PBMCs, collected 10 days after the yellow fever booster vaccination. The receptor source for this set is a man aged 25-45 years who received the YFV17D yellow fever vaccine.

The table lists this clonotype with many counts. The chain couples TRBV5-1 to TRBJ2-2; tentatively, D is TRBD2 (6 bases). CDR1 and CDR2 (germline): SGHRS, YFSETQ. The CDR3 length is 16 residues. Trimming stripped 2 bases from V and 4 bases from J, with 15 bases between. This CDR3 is CASSLPGTLGTGELFF. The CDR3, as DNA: TGCGCCAGCAGCTTACCCGGGACTCTTGGCACCGGGGAGCTGTTTTTT.

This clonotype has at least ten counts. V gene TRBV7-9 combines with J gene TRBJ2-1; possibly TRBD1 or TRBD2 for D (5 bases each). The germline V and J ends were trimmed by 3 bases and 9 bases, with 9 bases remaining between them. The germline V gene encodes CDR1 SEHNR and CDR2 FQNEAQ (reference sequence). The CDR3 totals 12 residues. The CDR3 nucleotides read TGTGCCAGCAGCTTTGGGGGAGTTGAGCAGTTCTTC. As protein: CASSFGGVEQFF. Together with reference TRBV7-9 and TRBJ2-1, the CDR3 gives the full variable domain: DTGVSQNPRHKITKRGQNVTFRCDPISEHNRLYWYRQTLGQGPEFLTYFQNEAQLEKSRLLSDRFSAERPKGSFSTLEIQRTEQGDSAMYLCASSFGGVEQFFGPGTRLTVL.

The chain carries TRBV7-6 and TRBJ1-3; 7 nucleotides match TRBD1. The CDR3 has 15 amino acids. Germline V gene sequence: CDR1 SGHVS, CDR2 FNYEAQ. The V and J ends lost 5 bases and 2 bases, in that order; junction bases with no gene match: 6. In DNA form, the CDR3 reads TGTGCCAGCAGCGGGAGGGGGCCCGCTGGAAACACCATATATTTT. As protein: CASSGRGPAGNTIYF.

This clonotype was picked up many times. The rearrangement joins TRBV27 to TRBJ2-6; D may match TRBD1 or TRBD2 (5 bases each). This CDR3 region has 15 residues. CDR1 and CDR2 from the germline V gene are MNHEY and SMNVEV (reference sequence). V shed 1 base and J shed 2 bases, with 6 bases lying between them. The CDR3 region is CASSLLGAGANVLTF. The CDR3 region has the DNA TGTGCCAGCAGTTTATTGGGGGCTGGGGCCAACGTCCTGACTTTC.

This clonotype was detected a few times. CDR3 DNA: TGTGCCACCAGCAGAGATCAGGCAGGGATGAACACTGAAGCTTTCTTT. Translated, it gives CATSRDQAGMNTEAFF. V usage is TRBV15 and J usage is TRBJ1-1; D is possibly TRBD1 (5 bases). The CDR3 covers 16 residues. V lost 0 bases and J 0 bases, leaving 11 bases between the germline ends. CDR1 LNHNV and CDR2 YYDKDF come from the germline V gene (reference sequence).

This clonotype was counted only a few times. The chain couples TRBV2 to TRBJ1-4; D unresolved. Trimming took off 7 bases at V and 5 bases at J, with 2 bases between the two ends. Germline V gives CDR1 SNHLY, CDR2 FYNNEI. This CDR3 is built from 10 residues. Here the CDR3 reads CASTNEKLFF. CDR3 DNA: TGTGCCAGCACGAATGAAAAACTGTTTTTT.

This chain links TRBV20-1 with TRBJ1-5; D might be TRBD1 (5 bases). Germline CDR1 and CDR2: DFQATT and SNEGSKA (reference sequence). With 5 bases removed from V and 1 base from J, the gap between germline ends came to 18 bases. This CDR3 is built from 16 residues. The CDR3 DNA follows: TGCAGTGCTTGGGACGTCATAAGAGGGAGCAATCAGCCCCAGCATTTT. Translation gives CSAWDVIRGSNQPQHF.

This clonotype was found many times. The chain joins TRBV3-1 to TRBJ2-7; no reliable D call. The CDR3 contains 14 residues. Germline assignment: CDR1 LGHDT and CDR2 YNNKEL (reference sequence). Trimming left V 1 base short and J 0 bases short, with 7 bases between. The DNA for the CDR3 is TGTGCCAGCAGCCAAGCTCAAAGCTCCTACGAGCAGTACTTC. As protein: CASSQAQSSYEQYF.

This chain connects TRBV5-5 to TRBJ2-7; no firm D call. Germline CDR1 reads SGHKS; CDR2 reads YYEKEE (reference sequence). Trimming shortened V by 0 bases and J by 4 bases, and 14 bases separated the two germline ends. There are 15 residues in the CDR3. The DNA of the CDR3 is TGTGCCAGCAGCTTGGGCCCCCTCTTAGGGTACGAGCAGTACTTC. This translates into CASSLGPLLGYEQYF.

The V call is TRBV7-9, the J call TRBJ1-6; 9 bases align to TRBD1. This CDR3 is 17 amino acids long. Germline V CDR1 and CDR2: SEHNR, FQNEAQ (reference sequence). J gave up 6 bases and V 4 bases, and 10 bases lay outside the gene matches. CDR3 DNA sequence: TGTGCCAGCAGCTCCGACTGGACAGGGGCTGGTAATTCACCCCTCCACTTT. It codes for CASSSDWTGAGNSPLHF.